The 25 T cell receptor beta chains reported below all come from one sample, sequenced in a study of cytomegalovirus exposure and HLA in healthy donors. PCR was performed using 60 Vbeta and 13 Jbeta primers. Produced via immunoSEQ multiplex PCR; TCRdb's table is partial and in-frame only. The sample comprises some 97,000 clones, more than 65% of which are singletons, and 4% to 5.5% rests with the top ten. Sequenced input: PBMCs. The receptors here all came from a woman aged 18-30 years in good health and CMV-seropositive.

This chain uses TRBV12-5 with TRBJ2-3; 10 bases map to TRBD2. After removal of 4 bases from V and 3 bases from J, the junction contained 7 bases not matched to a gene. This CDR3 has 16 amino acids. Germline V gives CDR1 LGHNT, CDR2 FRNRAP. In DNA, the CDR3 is TGTGCTAGTGGTTCCGGTCTAGCGGGAGTAACAGATACGCAGTATTTT. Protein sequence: CASGSGLAGVTDTQYF.

DNA of the CDR3: TGCGCCAGCAGTGAGTCCCCCGGGGGGGGCGAGACCCAGTACTTC. This sequence encodes CASSESPGGGETQYF. V usage is TRBV10-2 and J usage is TRBJ2-5; 8 bases map to TRBD2. This CDR3 has 15 amino acids. Germline CDR1 and CDR2: WSHSY and SAAADI. With V trimmed by 0 bases and J by 5 bases, 5 bases remained unmatched.

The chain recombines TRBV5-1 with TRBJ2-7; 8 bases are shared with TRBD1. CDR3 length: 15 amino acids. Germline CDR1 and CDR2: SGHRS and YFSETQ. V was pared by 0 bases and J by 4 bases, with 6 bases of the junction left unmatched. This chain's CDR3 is CASSLGDRPMYEQYF. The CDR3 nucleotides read TGCGCCAGCAGCTTGGGGGACAGGCCTATGTACGAGCAGTACTTC.

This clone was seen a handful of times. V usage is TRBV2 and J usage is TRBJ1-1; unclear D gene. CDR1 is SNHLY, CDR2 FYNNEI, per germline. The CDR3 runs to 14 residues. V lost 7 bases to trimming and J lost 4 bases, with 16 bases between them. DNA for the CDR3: TGTGCCAGCAATCTGCCTCCCGGACTCACTGAAGCTTTCTTT. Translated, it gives CASNLPPGLTEAFF.

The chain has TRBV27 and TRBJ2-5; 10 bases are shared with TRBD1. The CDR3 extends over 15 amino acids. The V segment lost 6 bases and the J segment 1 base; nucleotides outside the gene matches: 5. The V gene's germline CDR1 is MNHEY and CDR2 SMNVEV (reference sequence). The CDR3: CASSQGQGGQETQYF. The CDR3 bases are TGTGCCAGCAGCCAAGGACAGGGGGGCCAAGAGACCCAGTACTTC.

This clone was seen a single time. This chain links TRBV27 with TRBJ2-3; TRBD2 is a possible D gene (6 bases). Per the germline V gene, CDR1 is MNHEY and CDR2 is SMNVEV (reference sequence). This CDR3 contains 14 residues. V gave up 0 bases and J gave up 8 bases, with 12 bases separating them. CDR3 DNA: TGTGCCAGCAGTTTATCATCTGTTAGCGGTACGCAGTATTTT. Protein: CASSLSSVSGTQYF.

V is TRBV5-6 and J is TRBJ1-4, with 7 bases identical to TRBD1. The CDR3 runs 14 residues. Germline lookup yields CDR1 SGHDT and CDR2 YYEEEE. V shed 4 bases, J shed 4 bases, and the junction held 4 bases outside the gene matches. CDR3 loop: CASSPRDSNEKLFF. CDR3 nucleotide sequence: TGTGCCAGCAGCCCGAGGGACAGTAATGAAAAACTGTTTTTT.

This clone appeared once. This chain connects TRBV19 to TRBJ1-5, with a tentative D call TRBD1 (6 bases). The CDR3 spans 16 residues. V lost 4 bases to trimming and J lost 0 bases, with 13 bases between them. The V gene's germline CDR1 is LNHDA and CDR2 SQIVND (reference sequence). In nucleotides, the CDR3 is TGTGCCAGTAGTACGGGGACATCCTCTAGCAATCAGCCCCAGCATTTT. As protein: CASSTGTSSSNQPQHF.

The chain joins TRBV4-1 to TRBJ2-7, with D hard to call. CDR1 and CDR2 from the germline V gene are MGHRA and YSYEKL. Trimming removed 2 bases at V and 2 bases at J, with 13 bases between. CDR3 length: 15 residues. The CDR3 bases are TGCGCCAGCAGCCAAACGACCCCCGCGGCCTACGAGCAGTACTTC. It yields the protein CASSQTTPAAYEQYF.

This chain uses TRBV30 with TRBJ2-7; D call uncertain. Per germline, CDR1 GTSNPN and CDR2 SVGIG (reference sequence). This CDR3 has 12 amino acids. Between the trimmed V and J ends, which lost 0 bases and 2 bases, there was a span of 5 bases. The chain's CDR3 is CAWSVYPYEQYF. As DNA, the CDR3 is TGTGCCTGGAGTGTTTATCCCTACGAGCAGTACTTC.

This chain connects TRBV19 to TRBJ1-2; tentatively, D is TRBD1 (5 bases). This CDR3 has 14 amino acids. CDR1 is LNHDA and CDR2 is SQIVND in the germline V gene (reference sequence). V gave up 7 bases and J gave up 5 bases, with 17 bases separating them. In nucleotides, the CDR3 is TGTGCCAGTACCGATGTTTACGCAGGGTATGGCTACACCTTC. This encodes CASTDVYAGYGYTF. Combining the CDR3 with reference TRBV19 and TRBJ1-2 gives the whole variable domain DGGITQSPKYLFRKEGQNVTLSCEQNLNHDAMYWYRQDPGQGLRLIYYSQIVNDFQKGDIAEGYSVSREKKESFPLTVTSAQKNPTAFYLCASTDVYAGYGYTFGSGTRLTVV.

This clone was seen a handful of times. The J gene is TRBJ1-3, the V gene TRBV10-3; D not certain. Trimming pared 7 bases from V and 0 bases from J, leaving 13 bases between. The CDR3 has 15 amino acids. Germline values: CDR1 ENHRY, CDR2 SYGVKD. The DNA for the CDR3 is TGTGCCATCAAAGCATCTCCTTTCTCTGGAAACACCATATATTTT. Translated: CAIKASPFSGNTIYF.

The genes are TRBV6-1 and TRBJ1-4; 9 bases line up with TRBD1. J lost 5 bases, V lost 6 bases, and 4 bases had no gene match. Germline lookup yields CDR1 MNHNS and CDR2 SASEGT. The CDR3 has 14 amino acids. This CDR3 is CASRVGQGNEKLFF. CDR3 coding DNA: TGTGCCAGCAGAGTCGGACAGGGGAATGAAAAACTGTTTTTT.

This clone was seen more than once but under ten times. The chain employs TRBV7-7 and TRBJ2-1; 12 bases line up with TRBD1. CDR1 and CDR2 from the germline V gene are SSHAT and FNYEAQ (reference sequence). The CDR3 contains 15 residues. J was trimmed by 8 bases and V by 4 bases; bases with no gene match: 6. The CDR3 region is CASSSSGTGGDEQFF. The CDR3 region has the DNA TGTGCCAGCAGCTCTTCAGGGACAGGGGGCGATGAGCAGTTCTTC. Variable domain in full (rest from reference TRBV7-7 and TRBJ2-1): GAGVSQSPRYKVTKRGQDVTLRCDPISSHATLYWYQQALGQGPEFLTYFNYEAQPDKSGLPSDRFSAERPEGSISTLTIQRTEQRDSAMYRCASSSSGTGGDEQFFGPGTRLTVL.

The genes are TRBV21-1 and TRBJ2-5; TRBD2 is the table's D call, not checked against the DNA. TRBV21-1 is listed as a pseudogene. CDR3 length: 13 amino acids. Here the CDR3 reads CASNLAGVETQYF. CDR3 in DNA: TGTGCCAGCAACCTAGCGGGAGTCGAGACCCAGTACTTC.

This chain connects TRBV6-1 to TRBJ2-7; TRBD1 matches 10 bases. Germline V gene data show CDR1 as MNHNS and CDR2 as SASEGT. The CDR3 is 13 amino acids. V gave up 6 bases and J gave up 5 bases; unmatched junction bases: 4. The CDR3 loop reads CASSRDRGHEQYF. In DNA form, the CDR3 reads TGTGCCAGCAGCCGGGACAGGGGCCACGAGCAGTACTTC.

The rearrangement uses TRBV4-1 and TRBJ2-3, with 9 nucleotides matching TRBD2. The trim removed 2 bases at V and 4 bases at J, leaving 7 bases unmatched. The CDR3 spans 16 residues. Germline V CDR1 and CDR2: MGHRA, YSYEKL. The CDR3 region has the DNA TGCGCCAGCAGCCAACTCCGGACTAGCGTTCCAGATACGCAGTATTTT. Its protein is CASSQLRTSVPDTQYF.

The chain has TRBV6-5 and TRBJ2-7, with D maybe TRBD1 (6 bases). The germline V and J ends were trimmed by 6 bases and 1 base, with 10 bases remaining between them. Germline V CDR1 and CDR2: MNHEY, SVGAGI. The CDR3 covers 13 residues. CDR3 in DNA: TGTGCCAGCAGGAGGGACATTTCCTACGAGCAGTACTTC. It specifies CASRRDISYEQYF.

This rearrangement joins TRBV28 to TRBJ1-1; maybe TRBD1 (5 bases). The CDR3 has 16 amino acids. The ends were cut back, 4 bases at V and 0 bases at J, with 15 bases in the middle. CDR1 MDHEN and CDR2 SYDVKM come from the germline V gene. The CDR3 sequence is CASSYVVWDLNTEAFF. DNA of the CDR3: TGTGCCAGCAGTTACGTAGTGTGGGACTTGAACACTGAAGCTTTCTTT.

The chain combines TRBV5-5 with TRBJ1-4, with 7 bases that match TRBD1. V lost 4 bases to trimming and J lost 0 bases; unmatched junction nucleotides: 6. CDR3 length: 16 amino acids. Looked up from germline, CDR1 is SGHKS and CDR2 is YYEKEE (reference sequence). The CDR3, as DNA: TGTGCCAGCAGCATACAGGGGATTACAACTAATGAAAAACTGTTTTTT. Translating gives CASSIQGITTNEKLFF.

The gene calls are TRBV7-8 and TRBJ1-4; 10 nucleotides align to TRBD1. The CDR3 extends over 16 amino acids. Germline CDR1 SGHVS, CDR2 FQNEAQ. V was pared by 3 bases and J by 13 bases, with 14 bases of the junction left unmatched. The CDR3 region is CASSFPLAGTGARLFF. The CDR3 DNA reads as TGTGCCAGCAGCTTCCCCCTGGCGGGGACAGGGGCCAGACTGTTTTTT.

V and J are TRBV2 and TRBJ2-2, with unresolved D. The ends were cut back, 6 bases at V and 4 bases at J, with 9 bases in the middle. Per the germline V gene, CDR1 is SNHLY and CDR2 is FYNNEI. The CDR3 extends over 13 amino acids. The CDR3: CASRAVGTGELFF. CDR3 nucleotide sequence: TGTGCCAGCAGAGCCGTTGGCACCGGGGAGCTGTTTTTT.

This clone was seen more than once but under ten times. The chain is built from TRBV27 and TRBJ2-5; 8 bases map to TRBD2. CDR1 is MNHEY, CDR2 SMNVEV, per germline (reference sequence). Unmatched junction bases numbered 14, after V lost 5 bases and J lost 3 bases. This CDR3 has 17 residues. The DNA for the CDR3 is TGTGCCAGCAGTCAGGCTGGTGGCCGACTAGCGAAAGAGACCCAGTACTTC. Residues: CASSQAGGRLAKETQYF.

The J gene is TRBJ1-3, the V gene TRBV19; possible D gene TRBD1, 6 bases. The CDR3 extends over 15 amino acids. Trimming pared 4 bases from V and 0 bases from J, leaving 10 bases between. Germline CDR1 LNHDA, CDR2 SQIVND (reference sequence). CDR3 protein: CASSKRTVSGNTIYF. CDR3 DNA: TGTGCCAGTAGTAAAAGGACAGTCTCTGGAAACACCATATATTTT.

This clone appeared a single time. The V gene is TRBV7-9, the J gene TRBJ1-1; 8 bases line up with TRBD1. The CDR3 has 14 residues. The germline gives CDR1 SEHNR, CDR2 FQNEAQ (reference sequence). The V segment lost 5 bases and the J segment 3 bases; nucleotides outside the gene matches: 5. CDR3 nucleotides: TGTGCCAGCAGCCAGACAGGGGTCTACACTGAAGCTTTCTTT. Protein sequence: CASSQTGVYTEAFF.